This TCR beta chain was profiled in a study of cytomegalovirus exposure and HLA in healthy donors. The V and J ends lost 0 bases and 1 base respectively, with 11 bases between them. Germline V lookup: CDR1 SGDLS, CDR2 YYNGEE. This CDR3 has 16 amino acids. A word on this clone: Its antigen is unidentified.

PCR primers comprised 60 Vbeta and 13 Jbeta primers. Here immunoSEQ multiplex PCR was the method, and the copy in TCRdb shows in-frame clones only, minus some. Among 180,000 or so clones listed, 82% were seen once. General study findings and limits: What a later analysis showed was that several of the most significant clusters appeared linked to common viral pathogens.

This receptor was identified in a woman aged 45 to 65 in good health and CMV-seropositive. The sample was PBMCs. The J gene is TRBJ2-1, the V gene TRBV9; a weak D match, TRBD2 (7 bases). The DNA of the CDR3 is TGTGCCAGCAGCGTAGAGGGGGAGGGGTCCTACAATGAGCAGTTCTTC. This sequence encodes CASSVEGEGSYNEQFF.